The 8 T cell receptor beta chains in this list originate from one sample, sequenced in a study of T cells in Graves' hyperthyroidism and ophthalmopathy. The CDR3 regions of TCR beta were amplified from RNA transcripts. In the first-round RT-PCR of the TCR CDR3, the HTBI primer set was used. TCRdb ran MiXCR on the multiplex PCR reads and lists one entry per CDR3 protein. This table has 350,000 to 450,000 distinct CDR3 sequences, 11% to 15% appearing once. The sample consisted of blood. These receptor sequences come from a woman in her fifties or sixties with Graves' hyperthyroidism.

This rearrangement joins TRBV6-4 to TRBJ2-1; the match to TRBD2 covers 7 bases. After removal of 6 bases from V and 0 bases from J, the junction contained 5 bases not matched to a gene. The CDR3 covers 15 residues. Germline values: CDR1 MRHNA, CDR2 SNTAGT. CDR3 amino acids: CASSKQRGSYNEQFF. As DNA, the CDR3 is TGTGCCAGCAGCAAACAGCGGGGCTCCTACAATGAGCAGTTCTTC.

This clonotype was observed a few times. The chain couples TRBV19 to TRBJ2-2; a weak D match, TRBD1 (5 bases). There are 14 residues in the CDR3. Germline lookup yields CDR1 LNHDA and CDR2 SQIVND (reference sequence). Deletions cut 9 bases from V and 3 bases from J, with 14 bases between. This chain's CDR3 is CASRNQGHTGELFF. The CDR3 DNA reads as TGTGCCAGCAGGAACCAGGGCCACACCGGGGAGCTGTTTTTT.

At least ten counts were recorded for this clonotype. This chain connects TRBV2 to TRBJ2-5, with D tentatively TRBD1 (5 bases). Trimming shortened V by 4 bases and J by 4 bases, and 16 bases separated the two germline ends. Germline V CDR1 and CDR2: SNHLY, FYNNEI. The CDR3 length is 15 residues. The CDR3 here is CASSARGIQGETQYF. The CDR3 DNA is TGTGCCAGCAGTGCGCGCGGAATCCAGGGAGAGACCCAGTACTTC.

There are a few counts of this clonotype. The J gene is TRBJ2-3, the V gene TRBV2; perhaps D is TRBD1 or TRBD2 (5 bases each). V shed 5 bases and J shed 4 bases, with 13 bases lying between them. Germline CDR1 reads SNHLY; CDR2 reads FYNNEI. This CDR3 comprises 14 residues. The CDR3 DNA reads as TGTGCCAGCAGTCGGGACCGGAGCCCAGATACGCAGTATTTT. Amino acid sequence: CASSRDRSPDTQYF.

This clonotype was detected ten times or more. CDR3 nucleotide sequence: TGTGCCAGCGCCCAAGGGGACGGAAACACCATATATTTT. Translating it yields CASAQGDGNTIYF. The rearrangement uses TRBV11-2 and TRBJ1-3, with D perhaps TRBD1 (5 bases). Germline V CDR1 and CDR2: SGHAT, FQNNGV. CDR3 length: 13 amino acids. V was clipped by 8 bases and J by 4 bases, with 12 bases between them.

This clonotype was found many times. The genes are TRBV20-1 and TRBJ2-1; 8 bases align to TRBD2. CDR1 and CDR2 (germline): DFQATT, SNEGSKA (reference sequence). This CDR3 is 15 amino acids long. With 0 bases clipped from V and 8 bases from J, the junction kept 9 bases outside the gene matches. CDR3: CSARDWGGRIDEQFF. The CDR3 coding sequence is TGCAGTGCTAGAGATTGGGGCGGGAGGATTGATGAGCAGTTCTTC.

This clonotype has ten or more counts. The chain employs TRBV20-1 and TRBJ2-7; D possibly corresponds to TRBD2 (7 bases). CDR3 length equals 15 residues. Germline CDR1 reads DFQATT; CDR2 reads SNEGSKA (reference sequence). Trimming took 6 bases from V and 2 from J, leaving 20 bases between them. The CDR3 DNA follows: TGCAGTGCCAGGGGCTGGGGGGGTAACACCTACGAGCAGTACTTC. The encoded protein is CSARGWGGNTYEQYF.

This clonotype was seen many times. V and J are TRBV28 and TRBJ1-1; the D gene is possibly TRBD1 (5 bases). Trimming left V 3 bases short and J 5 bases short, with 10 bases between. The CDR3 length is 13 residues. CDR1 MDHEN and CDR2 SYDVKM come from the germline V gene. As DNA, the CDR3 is TGTGCCAGCAGTTTGCTGGGGCGGACTGAAGCTTTCTTT. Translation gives CASSLLGRTEAFF.